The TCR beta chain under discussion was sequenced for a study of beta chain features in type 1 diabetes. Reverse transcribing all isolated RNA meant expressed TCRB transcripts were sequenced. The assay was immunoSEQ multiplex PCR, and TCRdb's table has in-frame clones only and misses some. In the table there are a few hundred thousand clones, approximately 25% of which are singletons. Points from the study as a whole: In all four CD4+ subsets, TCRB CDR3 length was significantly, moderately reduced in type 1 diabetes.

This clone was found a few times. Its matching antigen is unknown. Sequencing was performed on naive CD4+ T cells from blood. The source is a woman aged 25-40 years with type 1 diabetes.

The CDR3 DNA reads as TGTGCCAGCAGTGAGGGTAGCGGGAGGTACAATGAGCAGTTCTTC. Its translation is CASSEGSGRYNEQFF. V and J are TRBV2 and TRBJ2-1; 10 bases match TRBD2. The CDR3 is 15 residues long. Trimming took 3 bases from V and 4 from J; bases not matched to a gene: 3. CDR1 is SNHLY and CDR2 is FYNNEI in the germline V gene.